The source of this T cell receptor (beta chain) is a study of blood T cell repertoires in COVID-19. TCRdb's table, derived via immunoSEQ multiplex PCR, lists solely in-frame clones and lacks some. The table lists 80,000 to 90,000 clones, around 83% of them singletons, with about 2% in the top ten. CDR1 SQVTM and CDR2 ANQGSEA come from the germline V gene. J was trimmed by 3 bases and V by 4 bases; bases with no gene match: 8. The CDR3 runs to 16 residues. The receptor was isolated from a woman between 70 and 85 years old with acute or convalescent COVID-19. Sample: peripheral blood. The V and J genes are TRBV29-1 and TRBJ2-1; 11 positions match TRBD2. CDR3 in DNA: TGCAGCGTTGTGCTAGCGGGGGGAACGCACTACAATGAGCAGTTCTTC. This encodes CSVVLAGGTHYNEQFF.